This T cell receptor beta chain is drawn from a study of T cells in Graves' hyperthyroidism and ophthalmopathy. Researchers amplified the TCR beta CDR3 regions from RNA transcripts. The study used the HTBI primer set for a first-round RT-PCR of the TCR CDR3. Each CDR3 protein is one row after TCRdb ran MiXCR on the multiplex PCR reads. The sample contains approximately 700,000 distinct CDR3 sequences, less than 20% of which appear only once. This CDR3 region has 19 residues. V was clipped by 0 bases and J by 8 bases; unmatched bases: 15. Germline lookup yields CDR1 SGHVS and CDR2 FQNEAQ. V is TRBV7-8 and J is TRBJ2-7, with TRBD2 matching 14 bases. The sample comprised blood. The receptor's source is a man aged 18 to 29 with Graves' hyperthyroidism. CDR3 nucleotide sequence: TGTGCCAGCAGCTTAGCCCGACTAGCGGGAGGGGATAAAGGTACGAAGCAGTACTTC. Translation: CASSLARLAGGDKGTKQYF.